These T cell receptor beta chains were read from a single sample in a study of cytomegalovirus exposure and HLA in healthy donors. Repertoires were generated with immunoSEQ multiplex PCR, while TCRdb's copy carries only in-frame clones and drops some. The sample includes tens of thousands of clones, almost 85% of them seen just once. What was sequenced was PBMCs. The receptors were sampled from a woman under 30 in good health and CMV-seropositive. CDR3s include the opening cysteine and the closing phenylalanine or tryptophan. A D gene is named only where the DNA matches it firmly. Clone size is shown for a subset of rows, as once, few, many or a class of expanded clone.

TRBV5-1,TRBJ2-3,-,-,CASSLDFVADTDTQYF,TGCGCCAGCAGCTTGGATTTCGTAGCGGACACAGATACGCAGTATTTT
TRBV13,TRBJ2-3,-,-,CASSATQGHLGRTDTQYF,TGTGCCAGCAGCGCAACCCAGGGACATCTGGGGCGCACAGATACGCAGTATTTT
TRBV27,TRBJ2-5,-,-,CASRWAGQETQYF,TGTGCCAGCAGATGGGCGGGGCAAGAGACCCAGTACTTC
TRBV9,TRBJ1-2,-,TRBD1,CASSVGTGGSGVYGYTF,TGTGCCAGCAGCGTTGGGACAGGGGGCTCGGGGGTGTATGGCTACACCTTC
TRBV7-6,TRBJ2-7,-,TRBD1,CASSLTGTGIHEQYF,TGTGCCAGCAGCTTAACGGGGACAGGGATCCACGAGCAGTACTTC
TRBV29-1,TRBJ2-3,-,TRBD2,CSVVGGAIDTQYF,TGCAGCGTTGTCGGGGGGGCAATAGATACGCAGTATTTT
TRBV9,TRBJ1-1,-,TRBD1,CASSPTGGAAFF,TGTGCCAGCAGTCCCACAGGGGGCGCAGCTTTCTTT
TRBV28,TRBJ2-7,-,TRBD1,CASNTPGTVDAYEQYF,TGTGCCAGCAATACCCCCGGGACAGTAGACGCCTACGAGCAGTACTTC
TRBV4-2,TRBJ2-1,-,TRBD1,CASSQDDRAYNEQFF,TGTGCCAGCAGCCAAGATGACAGGGCCTACAATGAGCAGTTCTTC
TRBV6-5,TRBJ1-1,-,-,CASSYTDSMNTEAFF,TGTGCCAGCAGTTACACTGACAGTATGAACACTGAAGCTTTCTTT
TRBV6-1,TRBJ1-2,-,-,CASSEAAGSYGYTF,TGTGCCAGCAGTGAAGCGGCCGGGTCTTATGGCTACACCTTC
TRBV10-3,TRBJ2-3,-,TRBD2,CAISGVAGASTDTQYF,TGTGCCATCAGTGGCGTAGCGGGTGCTAGCACAGATACGCAGTATTTT
TRBV9,TRBJ1-1,once,-,CASSVDEVNTEAFF,TGTGCCAGCAGCGTAGACGAGGTGAACACTGAAGCTTTCTTT
TRBV28,TRBJ1-1,-,TRBD1,CASSLETGTRPFF,TGTGCCAGCAGTTTAGAGACAGGGACGAGGCCTTTCTTT
TRBV5-1,TRBJ1-3,-,-,CASSLGGRSDSGNTIYF,TGCGCCAGCAGCTTGGGGGGGAGGTCGGACTCTGGAAACACCATATATTTT
TRBV28,TRBJ1-2,once,-,CASSLGGAEASYGYTF,TGTGCCAGCAGTTTAGGTGGTGCAGAGGCTAGCTATGGCTACACCTTC
TRBV5-1,TRBJ2-1,-,TRBD1,CASSPPGQGAYNEQFF,TGCGCCAGCAGCCCGCCCGGACAGGGGGCTTACAATGAGCAGTTCTTC
TRBV4-3,TRBJ2-7,-,-,CASSQWLANYEQYF,TGCGCCAGCAGCCAATGGCTAGCTAACTACGAGCAGTACTTC
TRBV11-2,TRBJ1-2,-,-,CASSHPPEGADYGYTF,TGTGCCAGCAGCCATCCCCCAGAGGGCGCGGACTATGGCTACACCTTC
TRBV5-4,TRBJ2-3,-,-,CASSLVGTRQDTQYF,TGTGCCAGCAGCTTGGTAGGCACTCGACAGGATACGCAGTATTTT
TRBV2,TRBJ1-4,-,-,CASRGGFGNEKLFF,TGTGCCAGCAGGGGGGGATTCGGTAATGAAAAACTGTTTTTT
TRBV5-1,TRBJ2-7,-,-,CASSRTGYSSYEQYF,TGCGCCAGCAGCAGAACAGGGTACAGCTCCTACGAGCAGTACTTC
TRBV30,TRBJ1-5,-,-,CAWSVTVSNQPQHF,TGTGCCTGGAGTGTAACTGTCAGCAATCAGCCCCAGCATTTT
TRBV28,TRBJ1-2,-,TRBD1,CASSSTGTGNYGYTF,TGTGCCAGCAGTTCCACCGGGACAGGCAACTATGGCTACACCTTC
TRBV11-2,TRBJ1-1,once,-,CASSLSTMNTEAFF,TGTGCCAGCAGCTTATCTACTATGAACACTGAAGCTTTCTTT
TRBV10-1,TRBJ2-7,-,-,CASSVKLDGDEQYF,TGCGCCAGCAGCGTAAAACTAGACGGGGACGAGCAGTACTTC
TRBV9,TRBJ1-3,-,-,CASSPAGFAGNTIYF,TGTGCCAGCAGCCCGGCGGGGTTCGCAGGAAACACCATATATTTT
TRBV10-2,TRBJ2-3,-,-,CASGPFEADTQYF,TGCGCCAGCGGCCCTTTCGAAGCAGATACGCAGTATTTT